The 21 T cell receptor beta chains presented below share a single source sample, sequenced in a study of blood T cell repertoires in COVID-19 (dated by TCRdb to about 2020). Library creation used the immunoSEQ multiplex PCR assay. Imported from immuneACCESS, the table was reduced by TCRdb to in-frame sequences with V and J called. These copies leave out some clones; in studies compared against another copy, an unresolved V gene accounts for under half, and the cause of the remainder is not known. Present in this sample are 29,000 or so clones, 77% of which were seen just once. The ten largest clonotypes hold 6% to 8% of the sample. The sequencing sample was made of peripheral blood. These receptors all come from a woman aged 70-85 years with active or convalescent COVID-19.

CDR3 region: CASSIGAMDSPLHF. CDR3 DNA: TGTGCCAGTAGTATTGGGGCGATGGATTCACCCCTCCACTTT. The chain employs TRBV19 and TRBJ1-6; D possibly corresponds to TRBD1 (5 bases). V lost 3 bases to trimming and J lost 8 bases, with 11 bases between them. This CDR3 comprises 14 residues. Germline V gene data show CDR1 as LNHDA and CDR2 as SQIVND (reference sequence).

The V and J genes are TRBV2 and TRBJ1-1; possible D gene TRBD1, 6 bases. The CDR3 length is 13 residues. Germline CDR1 is SNHLY and CDR2 is FYNNEI. V was cut by 0 bases and J by 5 bases, with 7 bases left in between. DNA for the CDR3: TGTGCCAGCAGTGAAGCGGGACAAACTGAAGCTTTCTTT. Translating gives CASSEAGQTEAFF.

This clone is judged medium-sized. The chain employs TRBV12-3 or TRBV12-4 and TRBJ1-2; 9 nucleotides align to TRBD1. V shed 6 bases, J shed 9 bases, and the junction held 8 bases outside the gene matches. The CDR3 extends over 13 amino acids. This chain's CDR3 is CASSRRTGASYTF. The CDR3 nucleotides are TGTGCCAGCAGCCGCCGGACAGGGGCCAGCTACACCTTC.

This rearrangement joins TRBV27 to TRBJ2-1, with 11 bases lining up with TRBD2. Losses at the gene ends were 9 bases for V and 3 bases for J; bases not matched to a gene: 4. Germline loops: CDR1 MNHEY, CDR2 SMNVEV (reference sequence). The CDR3 sequence is 14 residues long. The DNA for the CDR3 is TGTGCCAGTACTAGCGGGGGCGTCTACAATGAGCAGTTCTTC. It codes for CASTSGGVYNEQFF.

This clone was recorded once. The chain employs TRBV29-1 and TRBJ2-7; possibly TRBD2 for D (5 bases). Trimming pared 6 bases from V and 1 base from J, leaving 10 bases between. This CDR3 has 12 amino acids. Germline V lookup: CDR1 SQVTM, CDR2 ANQGSEA. CDR3 sequence reads: CSVLGPSYEQYF. CDR3 DNA: TGCAGCGTACTAGGACCGTCCTACGAGCAGTACTTC.

The V and J genes are TRBV3-1 (or the pseudogene TRBV3-2) and TRBJ2-2; 11 bases are a match to TRBD2. This CDR3 has 17 residues. Germline V gene sequence: CDR1 LGHDT, CDR2 YNNKEL (reference sequence). J lost 3 bases, V lost 5 bases, and 8 bases had no gene match. In DNA, the CDR3 is TGTGCCAGCAGCTCACGACTAGCGGGGACCCACACCGGGGAGCTGTTTTTT. Its protein is CASSSRLAGTHTGELFF.

The V and J genes are TRBV19 and TRBJ2-7, with TRBD1 identical over 7 bases. The ends lost 5 bases at V and 3 bases at J; junction bases unmatched: 10. The CDR3 spans 15 residues. Germline CDR1 and CDR2: LNHDA and SQIVND (reference sequence). CDR3 sequence (DNA): TGTGCCAGTAGTGATAACCACAGGGGCGACTACGAGCAGTACTTC. Translation gives CASSDNHRGDYEQYF.

This chain joins TRBV18 and TRBJ2-1; D is ambiguous. V dropped 5 bases and J dropped 3 bases, with 11 bases sitting between them. The CDR3 covers 14 residues. Germline values: CDR1 KGHSH, CDR2 LQKENI. This chain's CDR3 is CASSTRTNYNEQFF. The CDR3 DNA sequence: TGTGCCAGCTCAACGCGCACTAACTACAATGAGCAGTTCTTC.

The chain joins TRBV30 to TRBJ2-3; the D gene is possibly TRBD2 (5 bases). V lost 0 bases to trimming and J lost 6 bases, with 13 bases between them. The CDR3 consists of 14 residues. CDR1 and CDR2 (germline): GTSNPN, SVGIG (reference sequence). CDR3 coding DNA: TGTGCCTGGAGTGTTGGCAGCGGTCCTGATACGCAGTATTTT. This translates into CAWSVGSGPDTQYF.

The gene calls are TRBV29-1 and TRBJ2-5; weak D call: TRBD1 (5 bases). Germline V gene data show CDR1 as SQVTM and CDR2 as ANQGSEA. This CDR3 spans 13 amino acids. Between the trimmed V and J ends, which lost 8 bases and 1 base, there was a span of 14 bases. The CDR3 reads CSSRLRAQETQYF. The CDR3 DNA reads as TGCAGCTCTAGGCTCAGGGCCCAAGAGACCCAGTACTTC.

The CDR3 protein is CAISERDTDYTF. CDR3 nucleotides: TGTGCCATCAGTGAAAGAGACACTGACTACACCTTC. This chain uses TRBV10-3 with TRBJ1-2; D is unresolved. This CDR3 is 12 amino acids long. Germline assignment: CDR1 ENHRY and CDR2 SYGVKD. V shed 3 bases and J shed 10 bases, with 12 bases lying between them.

The rearrangement links TRBV30 to TRBJ1-1; D is ambiguous. Trimming shortened V by 3 bases and J by 9 bases, and 14 bases separated the two germline ends. Germline CDR1 reads GTSNPN; CDR2 reads SVGIG (reference sequence). This CDR3 spans 12 amino acids. The CDR3: CAWSPVRVKAFF. In DNA form, the CDR3 reads TGTGCCTGGAGCCCCGTCCGGGTCAAAGCTTTCTTT.

The chain couples TRBV19 to TRBJ1-1; D is unclear. The CDR3 is 14 residues long. Germline V lookup: CDR1 LNHDA, CDR2 SQIVND (reference sequence). V was pared by 6 bases and J by 0 bases, with 11 bases between. The CDR3 loop is CASRRTRVNTEAFF. Written as DNA, the CDR3 is TGTGCCAGTAGAAGGACGAGGGTGAACACTGAAGCTTTCTTT.

This chain uses TRBV6-4 with TRBJ1-5; 9 nucleotides align to TRBD1. The CDR3 is 18 residues long. J lost 2 bases, V lost 2 bases, and 10 bases had no gene match. Looked up from germline, CDR1 is MRHNA and CDR2 is SNTAGT. CDR3 coding DNA: TGTGCCAGCAGTGACGATACAGGGGGCGCGTGGGGCAATCAGCCCCAGCATTTT. This translates into CASSDDTGGAWGNQPQHF.

The V and J genes are TRBV27 and TRBJ2-7, with D maybe TRBD2 (6 bases). Trimming removed 4 bases from V and 5 bases from J, with 12 bases in between. This CDR3 has 13 residues. Germline V CDR1 and CDR2: MNHEY, SMNVEV (reference sequence). The CDR3 reads CASSWGEENEQYF. The CDR3 DNA sequence: TGTGCCAGCAGTTGGGGGGAGGAGAACGAGCAGTACTTC.

This chain links TRBV10-2 with TRBJ1-3; 9 nucleotides match TRBD1. Germline V lookup: CDR1 WSHSY, CDR2 SAAADI. V dropped 3 bases and J dropped 4; count of bases not matched to a gene: 4. The CDR3 has 15 amino acids. The DNA for the CDR3 is TGCGCCAGCAGTGAAGGGACAGGGACGGGAAACACCATATATTTT. The encoded protein is CASSEGTGTGNTIYF.

This chain links TRBV7-8 with TRBJ2-5; maybe TRBD1 (6 bases). The ends were cut back, 4 bases at V and 5 bases at J, with 20 bases in the middle. CDR1 and CDR2 (germline): SGHVS, FQNEAQ. CDR3 length: 16 amino acids. The CDR3 DNA reads as TGTGCCAGCAGCTCAAGGGGGACAACATGGGGGGAGACCCAGTACTTC. Its translation is CASSSRGTTWGETQYF.

This clone was detected a few times. The chain is built from TRBV7-8 and TRBJ2-7, with TRBD1 identical over 7 bases. Looked up from germline, CDR1 is SGHVS and CDR2 is FQNEAQ. V lost 5 bases, J lost 6 bases, and 4 bases stayed unmatched. There are 12 residues in the CDR3. DNA of the CDR3: TGTGCCAGCAGCGGACAGGCCCTCGAGCAGTACTTC. This encodes CASSGQALEQYF.

This sequence joins TRBV18 and TRBJ2-2; D is uncertain. The V end lost 3 bases, the J end lost 0 bases, and 17 bases lay between the germline ends. Germline CDR1 and CDR2: KGHSH and LQKENI. The CDR3 contains 18 residues. CDR3 sequence: CASSPVTAVRTNTGELFF. In nucleotides, the CDR3 is TGTGCCAGCTCACCCGTAACCGCAGTCAGAACGAACACCGGGGAGCTGTTTTTT. Looking up the rest from reference TRBV18 and TRBJ2-2 gives the full variable domain: NAGVMQNPRHLVRRRGQEARLRCSPMKGHSHVYWYRQLPEEGLKFMVYLQKENIIDESGMPKERFSAEFPKEGPSILRIQQVVRGDSAAYFCASSPVTAVRTNTGELFFGEGSRLTVL.

The V call is TRBV5-1, the J call TRBJ2-5; TRBD2 matches at 10 bases. V shed 6 bases, J shed 1 base, and the junction held 3 bases outside the gene matches. CDR1 is SGHRS, CDR2 YFSETQ, per germline. The length of the CDR3 is 14 residues. The CDR3 loop reads CASKGLASQETQYF. The CDR3 DNA sequence: TGCGCCAGCAAGGGACTAGCGTCCCAAGAGACCCAGTACTTC.

The gene calls are TRBV19 and TRBJ1-4; D is unclear. The CDR3 contains 18 residues. The germline CDR1 and CDR2 sequences are LNHDA and SQIVND (reference sequence). Trimming pared 0 bases from V and 5 bases from J, leaving 19 bases between. CDR3 sequence (DNA): TGTGCCAGTAGTATAGATCCACAAGAGCCGGGAGAAAATGAAAAACTGTTTTTT. Protein: CASSIDPQEPGENEKLFF. Full variable domain (outside the CDR3, taken from reference TRBV19 and TRBJ1-4): DGGITQSPKYLFRKEGQNVTLSCEQNLNHDAMYWYRQDPGQGLRLIYYSQIVNDFQKGDIAEGYSVSREKKESFPLTVTSAQKNPTAFYLCASSIDPQEPGENEKLFFGSGTQLSVL.